A selection of T cell receptor beta chains follows, all from one sample in a study of memory B cells and T cells in multiple sclerosis. For these TCRs, the target antigens are not known. The repertoire was sequenced with immunoSEQ multiplex PCR; TCRdb's copy has only in-frame clones and lacks some. The data hold approximately 32,000 clones, with about 82% observed a single time. Input material: PBMCs from blood kept in culture. These receptors were taken from a human donor with multiple sclerosis. Both conserved end residues are part of each CDR3. D genes are given only for firm matches. Clone size appears in some rows only: once, few, many, or a class for an expanded clone.

d_gene: .
v_gene: TRBV27
len: 15
abundance: .
j_gene: TRBJ2-7
CDR3aa: CASSPGQSGAYEQYF
CDR3nt: TGTGCCAGCAGCCCCGGACAGTCGGGGGCCTACGAGCAGTACTTC

d_gene: .
v_gene: TRBV27
len: 16
abundance: .
j_gene: TRBJ1-5
CDR3aa: CASSYRAGAQNQPQHF
CDR3nt: TGTGCCAGCAGTTATCGAGCGGGGGCCCAAAATCAGCCCCAGCATTTT

d_gene: .
v_gene: TRBV5-1
len: 13
abundance: .
j_gene: TRBJ1-5
CDR3aa: CANVGGGNQPQHF
CDR3nt: TGCGCCAACGTGGGAGGGGGCAATCAGCCCCAGCATTTT

d_gene: .
v_gene: TRBV5-8
len: 10
abundance: few
j_gene: TRBJ1-4
CDR3aa: CASRGPKLFF
CDR3nt: TGTGCCAGCAGGGGGCCCAAACTGTTTTTT

d_gene: TRBD1
v_gene: TRBV4-2
len: 17
abundance: .
j_gene: TRBJ2-2
CDR3aa: CASSPGPGQGFTGELFF
CDR3nt: TGTGCCAGCAGCCCAGGCCCGGGACAGGGATTCACCGGGGAGCTGTTTTTT

d_gene: TRBD1
v_gene: TRBV7-3
len: 12
abundance: .
j_gene: TRBJ2-1
CDR3aa: CASSKTGNEQFF
CDR3nt: TGTGCCAGCAGCAAGACAGGGAATGAGCAGTTCTTC

d_gene: .
v_gene: TRBV6-6
len: 13
abundance: .
j_gene: TRBJ1-2
CDR3aa: CASSLAAGDGYTF
CDR3nt: TGTGCCAGCAGTTTGGCAGCGGGCGATGGCTACACCTTC

d_gene: TRBD2
v_gene: TRBV5-1
len: 15
abundance: .
j_gene: TRBJ2-1
CDR3aa: CASSLVTSGTGEQFF
CDR3nt: TGCGCCAGCAGCTTGGTAACTAGCGGGACAGGTGAGCAGTTCTTC

d_gene: .
v_gene: TRBV2
len: 15
abundance: .
j_gene: TRBJ1-2
CDR3aa: CASSYPQGSGYGYTF
CDR3nt: TGTGCCAGCAGTTATCCTCAGGGATCTGGTTATGGCTACACCTTC

d_gene: .
v_gene: TRBV5-1
len: 14
abundance: .
j_gene: TRBJ2-1
CDR3aa: CASSLGGSYNEQFF
CDR3nt: TGCGCCAGCAGCTTAGGCGGCTCCTACAATGAGCAGTTCTTC

d_gene: .
v_gene: TRBV4-1
len: 13
abundance: .
j_gene: TRBJ1-5
CDR3aa: CASSLTANQPQHF
CDR3nt: TGCGCCAGCAGCCTGACAGCTAATCAGCCCCAGCATTTT

d_gene: .
v_gene: TRBV20-1
len: 11
abundance: .
j_gene: TRBJ1-2
CDR3aa: CSARRGQGYTF
CDR3nt: TGCAGTGCCAGGCGGGGGCAGGGCTACACCTTC

d_gene: TRBD2
v_gene: TRBV7-2
len: 18
abundance: .
j_gene: TRBJ2-3
CDR3aa: CASSKYRTSGNQADTQYF
CDR3nt: TGTGCCAGCAGCAAGTACCGGACTAGCGGAAACCAAGCAGATACGCAGTATTTT

d_gene: .
v_gene: TRBV7-9
len: 13
abundance: .
j_gene: TRBJ2-2
CDR3aa: CASSLAGTGELFF
CDR3nt: TGTGCCAGCAGCTTAGCGGGAACCGGGGAGCTGTTTTTT

d_gene: .
v_gene: TRBV29-1
len: 14
abundance: .
j_gene: TRBJ2-3
CDR3aa: CSVVWDSRTDTQYF
CDR3nt: TGCAGCGTTGTCTGGGATTCTCGGACAGATACGCAGTATTTT

d_gene: TRBD1
v_gene: TRBV28
len: 16
abundance: .
j_gene: TRBJ2-1
CDR3aa: CASSLLQGASYNEQFF
CDR3nt: TGTGCCAGCAGTTTGTTACAGGGGGCGTCCTACAATGAGCAGTTCTTC

d_gene: .
v_gene: TRBV7-9
len: 15
abundance: .
j_gene: TRBJ2-3
CDR3aa: CASSLMGGTKDTQYF
CDR3nt: TGTGCCAGCAGCTTAATGGGCGGGACGAAAGATACGCAGTATTTT

d_gene: .
v_gene: TRBV7-9
len: 15
abundance: .
j_gene: TRBJ2-1
CDR3aa: CASSFGQATYNEQFF
CDR3nt: TGTGCCAGCAGCTTTGGGCAGGCCACCTACAATGAGCAGTTCTTC

d_gene: .
v_gene: TRBV28
len: 12
abundance: .
j_gene: TRBJ2-3
CDR3aa: CASSFAPDTQYF
CDR3nt: TGTGCCAGCAGTTTCGCCCCGGATACGCAGTATTTT

d_gene: .
v_gene: TRBV30
len: 13
abundance: .
j_gene: TRBJ2-7
CDR3aa: CAWSVQGDYGQYF
CDR3nt: TGTGCCTGGAGTGTGCAGGGCGACTATGGGCAGTACTTC

d_gene: TRBD1
v_gene: TRBV18
len: 15
abundance: .
j_gene: TRBJ1-2
CDR3aa: CASSPSTGNSYGYTF
CDR3nt: TGTGCCAGCTCACCATCGACAGGGAACAGCTATGGCTACACCTTC

d_gene: .
v_gene: TRBV4-2
len: 15
abundance: .
j_gene: TRBJ1-2
CDR3aa: CASSRPFGDRYGYTF
CDR3nt: TGTGCCAGCAGCCGCCCCTTCGGGGACCGTTATGGCTACACCTTC

d_gene: TRBD1
v_gene: TRBV29-1
len: 14
abundance: .
j_gene: TRBJ2-7
CDR3aa: CSVVTGQGFYEQYF
CDR3nt: TGCAGCGTTGTTACGGGACAGGGTTTTTACGAGCAGTACTTC

d_gene: TRBD2
v_gene: TRBV28
len: 16
abundance: .
j_gene: TRBJ2-1
CDR3aa: CASSRRTSGGGNEQFF
CDR3nt: TGTGCCAGCAGTCGAAGAACTAGCGGGGGGGGCAATGAGCAGTTCTTC

d_gene: TRBD2
v_gene: TRBV9
len: 19
abundance: once
j_gene: TRBJ2-2
CDR3aa: CASSGRQTSGSRGTGELFF
CDR3nt: TGTGCCAGCAGCGGAAGACAGACTAGCGGGAGTCGAGGCACCGGGGAGCTGTTTTTT